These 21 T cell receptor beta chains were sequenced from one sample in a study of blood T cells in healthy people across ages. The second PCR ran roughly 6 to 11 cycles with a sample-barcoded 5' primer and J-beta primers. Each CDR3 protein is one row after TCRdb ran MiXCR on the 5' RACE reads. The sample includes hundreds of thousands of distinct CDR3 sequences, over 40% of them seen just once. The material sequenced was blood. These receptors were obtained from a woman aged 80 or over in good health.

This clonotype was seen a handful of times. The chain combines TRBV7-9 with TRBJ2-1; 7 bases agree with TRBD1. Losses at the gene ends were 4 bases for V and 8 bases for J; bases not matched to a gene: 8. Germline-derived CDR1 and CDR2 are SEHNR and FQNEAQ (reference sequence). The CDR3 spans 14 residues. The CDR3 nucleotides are TGTGCCAGCAGCTCCAGGGGGTCTACGTATGAGCAGTTCTTC. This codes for CASSSRGSTYEQFF.

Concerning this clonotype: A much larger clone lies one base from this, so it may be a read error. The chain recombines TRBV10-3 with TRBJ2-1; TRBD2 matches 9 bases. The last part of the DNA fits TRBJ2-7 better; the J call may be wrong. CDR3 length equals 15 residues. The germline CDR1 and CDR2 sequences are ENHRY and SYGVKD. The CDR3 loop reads CAIAPTSGPYNEQYF. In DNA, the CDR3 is TGTGCCATCGCCCCAACTAGCGGGCCTTACAATGAGCAGTACTTC.

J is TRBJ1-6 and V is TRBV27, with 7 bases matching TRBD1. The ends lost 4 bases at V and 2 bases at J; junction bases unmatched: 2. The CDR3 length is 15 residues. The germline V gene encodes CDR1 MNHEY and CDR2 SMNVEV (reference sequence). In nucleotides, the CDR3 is TGTGCCAGCAGTTACCAGGGGGCCTATAATTCACCCCTCCACTTT. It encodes CASSYQGAYNSPLHF.

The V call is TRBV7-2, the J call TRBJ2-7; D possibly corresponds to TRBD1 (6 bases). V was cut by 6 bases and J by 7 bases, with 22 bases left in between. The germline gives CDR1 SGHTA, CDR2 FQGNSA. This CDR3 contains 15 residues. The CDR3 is CASSQGGEVYNEQYF. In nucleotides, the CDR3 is TGTGCCAGCAGTCAAGGGGGTGAGGTCTACAATGAGCAGTACTTC. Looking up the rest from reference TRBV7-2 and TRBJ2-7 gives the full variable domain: GAGVSQSPSNKVTEKGKDVELRCDPISGHTALYWYRQSLGQGLEFLIYFQGNSAPDKSGLPSDRFSAERTGGSVSTLTIQRTQQEDSAVYLCASSQGGEVYNEQYFGPGTRLTVT.

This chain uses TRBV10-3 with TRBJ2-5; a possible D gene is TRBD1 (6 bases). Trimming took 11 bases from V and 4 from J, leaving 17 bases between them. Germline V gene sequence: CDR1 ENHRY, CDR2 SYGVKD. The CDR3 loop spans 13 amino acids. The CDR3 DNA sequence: TGTGCCGCCACGACAGGCGCAGGAGAGACCCAGTACTTC. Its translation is CAATTGAGETQYF.

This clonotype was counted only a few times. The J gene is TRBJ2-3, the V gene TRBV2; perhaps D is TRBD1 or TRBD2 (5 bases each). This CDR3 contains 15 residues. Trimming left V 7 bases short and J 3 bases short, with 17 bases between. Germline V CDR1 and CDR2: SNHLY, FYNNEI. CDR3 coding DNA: TGTGCCAGCAAGGGGAAAGCGGTTTCGACAGATACGCAGTATTTT. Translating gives CASKGKAVSTDTQYF. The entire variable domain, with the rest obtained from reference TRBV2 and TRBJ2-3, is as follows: EPEVTQTPSHQVTQMGQEVILRCVPISNHLYFYWYRQILGQKVEFLVSFYNNEISEKSEIFDDQFSVERPDGSNFTLKIRSTKLEDSAMYFCASKGKAVSTDTQYFGPGTRLTVL.

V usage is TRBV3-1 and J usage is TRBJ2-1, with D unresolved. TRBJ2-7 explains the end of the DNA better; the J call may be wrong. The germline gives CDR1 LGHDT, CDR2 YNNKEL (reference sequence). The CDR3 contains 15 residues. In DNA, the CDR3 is TGTGCCAGCAGCCGCCAGACACCCTCCTACAATGAGCAGTACTTC. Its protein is CASSRQTPSYNEQYF.

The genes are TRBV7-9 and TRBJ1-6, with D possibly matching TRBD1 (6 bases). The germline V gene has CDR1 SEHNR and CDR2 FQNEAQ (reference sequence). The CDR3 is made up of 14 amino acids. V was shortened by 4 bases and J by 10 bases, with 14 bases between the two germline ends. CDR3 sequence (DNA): TGTGCCAGCAGCTATCGACAGGCGACCTCACCCCTCCACTTT. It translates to CASSYRQATSPLHF.

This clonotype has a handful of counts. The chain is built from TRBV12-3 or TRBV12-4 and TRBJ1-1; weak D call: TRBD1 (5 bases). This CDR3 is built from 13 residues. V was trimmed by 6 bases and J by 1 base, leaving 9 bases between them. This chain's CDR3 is CASRQQENTEAFF. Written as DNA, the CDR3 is TGTGCCAGCAGGCAACAGGAGAACACTGAAGCTTTCTTT.

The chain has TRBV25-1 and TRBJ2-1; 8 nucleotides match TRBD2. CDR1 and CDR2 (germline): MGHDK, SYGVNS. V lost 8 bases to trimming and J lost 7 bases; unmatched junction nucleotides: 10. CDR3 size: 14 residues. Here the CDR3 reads CASRPSGLFNEQFF. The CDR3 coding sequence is TGTGCCAGCCGCCCTAGCGGGTTGTTTAATGAGCAGTTCTTC.

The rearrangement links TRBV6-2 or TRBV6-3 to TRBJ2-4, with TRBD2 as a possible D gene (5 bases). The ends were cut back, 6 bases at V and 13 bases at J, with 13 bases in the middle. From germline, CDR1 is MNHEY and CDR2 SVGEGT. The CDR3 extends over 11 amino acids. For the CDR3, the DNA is TGTGCCAGCAGCCTTCGAAGGGAGCAGTACTTC. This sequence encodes CASSLRREQYF.

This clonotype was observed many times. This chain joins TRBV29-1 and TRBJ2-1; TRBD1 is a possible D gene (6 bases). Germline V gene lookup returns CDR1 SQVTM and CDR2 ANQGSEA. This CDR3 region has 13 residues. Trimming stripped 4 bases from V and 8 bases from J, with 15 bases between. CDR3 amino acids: CSVARSQGHEQFF. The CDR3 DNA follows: TGCAGCGTTGCTCGCTCACAGGGCCATGAGCAGTTCTTC.

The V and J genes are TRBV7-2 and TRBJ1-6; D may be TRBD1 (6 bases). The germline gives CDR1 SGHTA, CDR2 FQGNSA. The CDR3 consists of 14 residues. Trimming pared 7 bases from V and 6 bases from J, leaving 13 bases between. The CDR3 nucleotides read TGTGCCAGCACGACACAGGGATCTAATTCACCCCTCCACTTT. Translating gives CASTTQGSNSPLHF. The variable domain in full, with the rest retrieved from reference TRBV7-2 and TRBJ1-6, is GAGVSQSPSNKVTEKGKDVELRCDPISGHTALYWYRQSLGQGLEFLIYFQGNSAPDKSGLPSDRFSAERTGGSVSTLTIQRTQQEDSAVYLCASTTQGSNSPLHFGNGTRLTVT.

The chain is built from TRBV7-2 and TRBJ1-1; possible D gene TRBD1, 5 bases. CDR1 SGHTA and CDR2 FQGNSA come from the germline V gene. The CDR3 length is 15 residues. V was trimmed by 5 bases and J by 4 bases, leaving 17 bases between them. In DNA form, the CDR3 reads TGTGCCAGCAGCCTAGGCCGGGGCTCGGGCACTGAAGCTTTCTTT. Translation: CASSLGRGSGTEAFF.

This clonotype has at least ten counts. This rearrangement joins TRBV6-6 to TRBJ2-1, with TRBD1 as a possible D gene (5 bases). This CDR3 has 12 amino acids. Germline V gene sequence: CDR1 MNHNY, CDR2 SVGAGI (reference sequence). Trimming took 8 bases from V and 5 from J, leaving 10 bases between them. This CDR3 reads CASLGVNNEQFF. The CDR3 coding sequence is TGTGCCAGCTTAGGGGTTAACAATGAGCAGTTCTTC.

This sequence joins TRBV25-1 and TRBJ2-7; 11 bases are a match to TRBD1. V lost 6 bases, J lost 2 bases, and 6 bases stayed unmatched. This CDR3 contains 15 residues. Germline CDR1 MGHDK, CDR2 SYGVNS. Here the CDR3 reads CASSSWTGGPYEQYF. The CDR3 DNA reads TGTGCCAGCAGCTCTTGGACAGGGGGCCCCTACGAGCAGTACTTC.

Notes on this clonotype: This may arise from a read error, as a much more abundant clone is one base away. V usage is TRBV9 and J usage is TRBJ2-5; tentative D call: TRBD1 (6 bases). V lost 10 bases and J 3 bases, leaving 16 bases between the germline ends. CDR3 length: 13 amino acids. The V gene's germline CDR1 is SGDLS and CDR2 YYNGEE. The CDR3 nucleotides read TGTGCCTGCATTCCAGGGGCCGAAGAGACCCAGTACTTC. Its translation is CACIPGAEETQYF.

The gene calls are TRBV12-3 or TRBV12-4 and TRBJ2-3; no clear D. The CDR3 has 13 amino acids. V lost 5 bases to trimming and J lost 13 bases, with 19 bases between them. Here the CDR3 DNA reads TGTGCCAGCAGTAGAGGAAGCACAGAGACGGAGTATTTT. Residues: CASSRGSTETEYF.

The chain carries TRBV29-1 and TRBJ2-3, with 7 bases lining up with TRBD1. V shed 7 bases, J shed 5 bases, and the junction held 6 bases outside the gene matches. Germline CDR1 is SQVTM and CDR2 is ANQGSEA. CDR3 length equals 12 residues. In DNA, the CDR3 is TGCAGCGCCGGACAGGCCGAAGATACGCAGTATTTT. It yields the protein CSAGQAEDTQYF.

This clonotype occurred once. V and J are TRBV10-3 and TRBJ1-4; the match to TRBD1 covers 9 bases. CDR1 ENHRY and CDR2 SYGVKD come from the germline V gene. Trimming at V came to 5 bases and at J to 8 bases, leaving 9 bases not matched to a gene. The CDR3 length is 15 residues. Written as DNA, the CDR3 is TGTGCCATCAGTACGGGGGGACAGGGAAAGGAAAAACTGTTTTTT. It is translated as CAISTGGQGKEKLFF.

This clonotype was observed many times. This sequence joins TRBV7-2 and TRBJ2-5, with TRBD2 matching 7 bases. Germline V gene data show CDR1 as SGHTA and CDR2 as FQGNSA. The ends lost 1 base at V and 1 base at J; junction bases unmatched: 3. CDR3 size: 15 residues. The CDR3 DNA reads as TGTGCCAGCAGCTTAGGATCTAGCGGCCAAGAGACCCAGTACTTC. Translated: CASSLGSSGQETQYF.